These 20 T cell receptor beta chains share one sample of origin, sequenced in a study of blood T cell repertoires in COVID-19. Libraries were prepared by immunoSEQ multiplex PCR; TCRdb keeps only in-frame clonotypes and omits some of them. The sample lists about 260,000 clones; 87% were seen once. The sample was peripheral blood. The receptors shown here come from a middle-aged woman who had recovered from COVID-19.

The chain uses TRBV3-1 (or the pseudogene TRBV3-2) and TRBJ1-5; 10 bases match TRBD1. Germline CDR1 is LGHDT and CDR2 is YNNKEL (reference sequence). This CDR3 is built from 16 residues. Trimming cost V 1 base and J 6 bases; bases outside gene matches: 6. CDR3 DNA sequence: TGTGCCAGCAGCCAAGGTGGGACAGGGGTGGCTCAGCCCCAGCATTTT. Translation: CASSQGGTGVAQPQHF.

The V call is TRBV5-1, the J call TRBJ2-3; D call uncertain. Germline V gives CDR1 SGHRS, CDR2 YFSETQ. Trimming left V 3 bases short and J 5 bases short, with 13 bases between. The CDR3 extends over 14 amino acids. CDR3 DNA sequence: TGCGCCAGCAGCTCACAACACGCAGAAGATACGCAGTATTTT. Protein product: CASSSQHAEDTQYF.

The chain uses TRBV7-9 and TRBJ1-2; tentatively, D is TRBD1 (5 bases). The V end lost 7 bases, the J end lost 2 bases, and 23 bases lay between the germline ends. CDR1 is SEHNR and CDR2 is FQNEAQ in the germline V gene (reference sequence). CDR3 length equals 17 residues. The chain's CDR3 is CASIPGDSGGVNYGYTF. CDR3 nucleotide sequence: TGTGCCAGCATCCCGGGGGATTCCGGTGGGGTCAACTATGGCTACACCTTC.

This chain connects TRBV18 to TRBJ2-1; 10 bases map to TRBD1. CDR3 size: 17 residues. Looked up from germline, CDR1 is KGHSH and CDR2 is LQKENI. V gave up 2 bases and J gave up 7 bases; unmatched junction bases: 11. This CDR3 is CASSPFSLTGGWNEQFF. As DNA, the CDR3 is TGTGCCAGCTCACCATTCTCTCTGACAGGGGGCTGGAATGAGCAGTTCTTC. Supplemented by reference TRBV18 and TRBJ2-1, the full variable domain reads NAGVMQNPRHLVRRRGQEARLRCSPMKGHSHVYWYRQLPEEGLKFMVYLQKENIIDESGMPKERFSAEFPKEGPSILRIQQVVRGDSAAYFCASSPFSLTGGWNEQFFGPGTRLTVL.

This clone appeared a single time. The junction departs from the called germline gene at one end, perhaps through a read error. DNA of the CDR3: TGTGCCAGCAGGGACAGGTTTAACGATGGCTACACCTTC. Its protein product is CASRDRFNDGYTF. The rearrangement uses TRBV12-3 or TRBV12-4 and TRBJ1-2; TRBD1 matches 7 bases. The length of the CDR3 is 13 residues.

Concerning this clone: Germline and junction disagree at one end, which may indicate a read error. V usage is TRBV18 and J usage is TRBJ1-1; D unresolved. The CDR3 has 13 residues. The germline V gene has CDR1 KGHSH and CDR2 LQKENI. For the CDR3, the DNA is TGTGCCAGCTCGCCACAGCTGAACACTGAAGCTTTCTTT. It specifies CASSPQLNTEAFF.

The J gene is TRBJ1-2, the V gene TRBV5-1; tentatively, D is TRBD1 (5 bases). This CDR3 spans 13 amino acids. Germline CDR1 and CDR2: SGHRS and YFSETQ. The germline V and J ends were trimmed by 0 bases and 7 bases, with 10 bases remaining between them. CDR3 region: CASSLEGASGYTF. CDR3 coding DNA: TGCGCCAGCAGCTTGGAAGGGGCGAGTGGCTACACCTTC.

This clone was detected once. In DNA, the CDR3 is TGTGCCAGCAGCGTAGAGTGGGCCTCCAATTCACCCCTCCACTTT. This codes for CASSVEWASNSPLHF. The J gene is TRBJ1-6, the V gene TRBV9; D is unclear. CDR1 and CDR2 (germline): SGDLS, YYNGEE. The V end was cut by 0 bases, the J end by 7 bases, with 11 bases between. The CDR3 has 15 amino acids.

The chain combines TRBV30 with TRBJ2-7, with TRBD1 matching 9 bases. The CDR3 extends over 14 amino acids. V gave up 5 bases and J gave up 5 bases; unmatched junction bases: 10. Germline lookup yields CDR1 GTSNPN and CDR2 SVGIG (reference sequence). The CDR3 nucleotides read TGTGCCTGGGAGAGGACAGGGGTCGAGGACGAGCAGTACTTC. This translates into CAWERTGVEDEQYF.

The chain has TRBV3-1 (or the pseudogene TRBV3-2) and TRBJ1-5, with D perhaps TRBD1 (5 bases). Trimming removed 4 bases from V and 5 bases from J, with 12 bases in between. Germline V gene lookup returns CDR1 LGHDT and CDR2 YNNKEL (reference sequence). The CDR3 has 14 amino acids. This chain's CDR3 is CASSPDGGYQPQHF. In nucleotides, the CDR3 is TGTGCCAGCAGCCCGGACGGGGGTTATCAGCCCCAGCATTTT.

In DNA, the CDR3 is TGTGCCAGCACCGGACAGGACTCCTACGAGCAGTACTTC. This sequence encodes CASTGQDSYEQYF. The J gene is TRBJ2-7, the V gene TRBV3-1 (or the pseudogene TRBV3-2); 7 bases line up with TRBD1. This CDR3 is built from 13 residues. V was pared by 7 bases and J by 0 bases, with 3 bases of the junction left unmatched. CDR1 LGHDT and CDR2 YNNKEL come from the germline V gene (reference sequence).

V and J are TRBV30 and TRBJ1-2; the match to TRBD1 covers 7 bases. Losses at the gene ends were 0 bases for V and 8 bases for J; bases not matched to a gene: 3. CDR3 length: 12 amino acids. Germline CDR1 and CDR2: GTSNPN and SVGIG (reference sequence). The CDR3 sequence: CAWSVTGEGYTF. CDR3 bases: TGTGCCTGGAGTGTAACAGGGGAAGGCTACACCTTC.

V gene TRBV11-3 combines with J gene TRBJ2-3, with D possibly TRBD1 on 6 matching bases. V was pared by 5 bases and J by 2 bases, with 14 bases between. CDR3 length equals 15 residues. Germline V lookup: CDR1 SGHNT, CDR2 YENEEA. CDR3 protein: CASSPQGHFTDTQYF. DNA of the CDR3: TGTGCCAGCAGCCCCCAGGGACACTTCACAGATACGCAGTATTTT.

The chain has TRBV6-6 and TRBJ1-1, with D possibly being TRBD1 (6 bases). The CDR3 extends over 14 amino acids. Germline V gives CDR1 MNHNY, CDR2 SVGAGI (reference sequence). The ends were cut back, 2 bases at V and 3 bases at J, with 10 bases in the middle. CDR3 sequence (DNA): TGTGCCAGCAGTTACACAGGGTTAGACACTGAAGCTTTCTTT. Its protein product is CASSYTGLDTEAFF.

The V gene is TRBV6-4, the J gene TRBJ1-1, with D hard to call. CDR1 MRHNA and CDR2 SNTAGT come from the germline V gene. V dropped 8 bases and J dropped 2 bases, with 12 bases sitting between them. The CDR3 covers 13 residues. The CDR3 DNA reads TGTGCCAGCCGCGCGGGTCTCAACACTGAAGCTTTCTTT. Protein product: CASRAGLNTEAFF.

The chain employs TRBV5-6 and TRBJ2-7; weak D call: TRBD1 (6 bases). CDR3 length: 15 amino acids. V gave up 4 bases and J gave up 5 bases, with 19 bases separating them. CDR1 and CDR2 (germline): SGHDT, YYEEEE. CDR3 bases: TGTGCCAGCAGCCCCACCACTCCAGGGGTTGACGAGCAGTACTTC. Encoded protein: CASSPTTPGVDEQYF.

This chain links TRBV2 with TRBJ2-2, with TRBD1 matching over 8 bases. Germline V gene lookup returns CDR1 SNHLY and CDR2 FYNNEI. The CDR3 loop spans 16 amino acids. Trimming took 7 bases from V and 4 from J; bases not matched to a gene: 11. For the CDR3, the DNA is TGTGCCAGCAAGCGGCAGGGGGCGAGTGGCACCGGGGAGCTGTTTTTT. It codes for CASKRQGASGTGELFF.

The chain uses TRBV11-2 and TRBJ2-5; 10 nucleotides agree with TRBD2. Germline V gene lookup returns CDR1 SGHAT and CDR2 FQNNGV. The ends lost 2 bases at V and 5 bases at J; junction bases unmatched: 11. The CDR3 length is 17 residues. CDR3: CASSLLPSGGPGETQYF. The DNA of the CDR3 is TGTGCCAGCAGCTTATTGCCTAGCGGGGGCCCCGGGGAGACCCAGTACTTC. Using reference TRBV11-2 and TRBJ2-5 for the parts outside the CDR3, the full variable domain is EAGVAQSPRYKIIEKRQSVAFWCNPISGHATLYWYQQILGQGPKLLIQFQNNGVVDDSQLPKDRFSAERLKGVDSTLKIQPAKLEDSAVYLCASSLLPSGGPGETQYFGPGTRLLVL.

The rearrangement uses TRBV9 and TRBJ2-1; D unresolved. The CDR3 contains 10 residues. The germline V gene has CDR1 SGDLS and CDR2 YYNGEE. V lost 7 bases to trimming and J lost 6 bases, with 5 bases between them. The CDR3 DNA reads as TGTGCCAGCGGCCTCAATGAGCAGTTCTTC. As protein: CASGLNEQFF.

The CDR3 protein is CASSLASGPTGGYTF. CDR3 in DNA: TGTGCCAGCAGCTTAGCCTCAGGACCTACGGGGGGCTACACCTTC. This sequence joins TRBV7-9 and TRBJ1-2; the D is unclear. The CDR3 is made up of 15 amino acids. The V and J ends lost 0 bases and 8 bases respectively, with 16 bases between them. Germline V gene sequence: CDR1 SEHNR, CDR2 FQNEAQ (reference sequence). The variable domain in full, completed from reference TRBV7-9 and TRBJ1-2, reads DTGVSQNPRHKITKRGQNVTFRCDPISEHNRLYWYRQTLGQGPEFLTYFQNEAQLEKSRLLSDRFSAERPKGSFSTLEIQRTEQGDSAMYLCASSLASGPTGGYTFGSGTRLTVV.